This record covers a single T cell receptor beta chain. Its target is not known. Before the COVID-19 pandemic, during about 2010-2018, CD4+ T cells were taken from unexposed donors. Naive and memory CD4+ T cells were separated from cryopreserved PBMCs. Uncultured naive and memory CD4+ T cells supplied DNA for deep TCR-beta sequencing. Assay: immunoSEQ multiplex PCR; the TCRdb copy retains only in-frame clones and omits some. The sample has roughly 71,000 clones, about 89% seen once. This entry belongs to a study of CD4 T cells in relation to SARS-CoV-2 and coronaviruses. The study, taken as a whole, reports: Approximately 65% of donors had memory CD4+ clonotypes crossrecognizing SARS-CoV-2 and common cold coronavirus spike. No donor gave both pre-pandemic and post-infection samples.

Material for sequencing was memory CD4+ T cells from PBMCs. This TCR came from a human donor in good health.

The CDR3: CASSVSAPTLNTGELFF. The CDR3 bases are TGTGCCAGCTCAGTGTCGGCCCCCACCTTGAACACCGGGGAGCTGTTTTTT. V and J are TRBV18 and TRBJ2-2; D is ambiguous. From germline, CDR1 is KGHSH and CDR2 LQKENI. The CDR3 covers 17 residues. The V end was cut by 5 bases, the J end by 1 base, with 17 bases between.